The 20 T cell receptor beta chains given below trace back to one sample, sequenced in a study of shared clonotypes between healthy human individuals. Some clones are missing from TCRdb's copy, which holds only in-frame ones; the method was immunoSEQ multiplex PCR. In the table there are about 1.5 million clones, approximately 96% of which are singletons. Sequenced input: naive CD4+ T cells sorted from blood. Subset of the sample: CD45RA+ positively selected. Receptors were obtained from a man aged 25 to 40 in good health.

Of note for this clone: Different DNA sequences within this sample yield the same CDR3. The chain combines TRBV9 with TRBJ1-1; D unclear. The CDR3 is 12 residues long. Germline CDR1 reads SGDLS; CDR2 reads YYNGEE. V lost 0 bases to trimming and J lost 7 bases, with 7 bases between them. The chain's CDR3 is CASSVAGREAFF. The CDR3 DNA sequence: TGTGCCAGCAGCGTAGCCGGTCGTGAAGCTTTCTTT. Full variable domain (outside the CDR3, taken from reference TRBV9 and TRBJ1-1): DSGVTQTPKHLITATGQRVTLRCSPRSGDLSVYWYQQSLDQGLQFLIQYYNGEERAKGNILERFSAQQFPDLHSELNLSSLELGDSALYFCASSVAGREAFFGQGTRLTVV.

This clone was observed a single time. The chain carries TRBV27 and TRBJ2-2; D perhaps matches TRBD1 (5 bases). This CDR3 is 19 amino acids long. Germline loops: CDR1 MNHEY, CDR2 SMNVEV (reference sequence). The V gene lost 0 bases and the J gene lost 8 bases, with 25 bases spanning the gap. The CDR3 DNA follows: TGTGCCAGCAGTTTATCCGGGCCCCCAGGGTATAATGTTGCAGGGGAGCTGTTTTTT. Amino acids: CASSLSGPPGYNVAGELFF.

The chain links TRBV2 to TRBJ2-3, with D hard to call. The CDR3 runs 15 residues. Per germline, CDR1 SNHLY and CDR2 FYNNEI. Between the trimmed V and J ends, which lost 1 base and 6 bases, there was a span of 14 bases. The CDR3 sequence: CASSEVGRPPDTQYF. Here the CDR3 DNA reads TGTGCCAGCAGTGAAGTTGGGCGTCCTCCGGATACGCAGTATTTT. The full variable domain, in which reference TRBV2 and TRBJ2-3 provide the parts outside the CDR3, is EPEVTQTPSHQVTQMGQEVILRCVPISNHLYFYWYRQILGQKVEFLVSFYNNEISEKSEIFDDQFSVERPDGSNFTLKIRSTKLEDSAMYFCASSEVGRPPDTQYFGPGTRLTVL.

The chain employs TRBV29-1 and TRBJ2-1; weak D call: TRBD1 (6 bases). V dropped 7 bases and J dropped 4 bases, with 17 bases sitting between them. There are 14 residues in the CDR3. The germline CDR1 and CDR2 sequences are SQVTM and ANQGSEA. The CDR3 nucleotides read TGCAGCGGAACGGACAGACTCTCGTACAATGAGCAGTTCTTC. The encoded protein is CSGTDRLSYNEQFF.

The chain uses TRBV21-1 and TRBJ2-7; TRBD1, the table's D call, lacks a check against the DNA. TRBV21-1 is a pseudogene locus. This CDR3 contains 15 residues. Written as DNA, the CDR3 is TGTGCCAGCAGCGTAGGTCGACAGGGGAACTACGAGCAGTACTTC. Translated, it gives CASSVGRQGNYEQYF.

V and J are TRBV10-3 and TRBJ1-3; TRBD1 matches 11 bases. The germline CDR1 and CDR2 sequences are ENHRY and SYGVKD. The CDR3 length is 17 residues. V gave up 6 bases and J gave up 2 bases; unmatched junction bases: 9. In nucleotides, the CDR3 is TGTGCCATCAGAGGGGACAGGGGGAATGTAGCTGGAAACACCATATATTTT. This encodes CAIRGDRGNVAGNTIYF.

The rearrangement links TRBV2 to TRBJ2-1; D unresolved. This CDR3 region has 12 residues. CDR1 is SNHLY, CDR2 FYNNEI, per germline. Trimming took off 7 bases at V and 8 bases at J, with 12 bases between the two ends. DNA of the CDR3: TGTGCCAGCACCCGTTTTTTCGATGAGCAGTTCTTC. This codes for CASTRFFDEQFF.

In the case of this clone: Other DNA sequences in the same sample also yield this CDR3. The V call is TRBV19, the J call TRBJ1-5; D possibly corresponds to TRBD1 (5 bases). Germline V CDR1 and CDR2: LNHDA, SQIVND (reference sequence). Deletions cut 0 bases from V and 3 bases from J, with 9 bases between. The CDR3 is made up of 15 amino acids. As DNA, the CDR3 is TGTGCCAGTAGTATAGACGGACATTCCAATCAGCCCCAGCATTTT. Amino acid sequence: CASSIDGHSNQPQHF.

The chain employs TRBV7-8 and TRBJ2-1; D gene unclear. The CDR3 has 13 amino acids. The germline V gene has CDR1 SGHVS and CDR2 FQNEAQ. The V end lost 2 bases, the J end lost 4 bases, and 6 bases lay between the germline ends. The CDR3 reads CASSLNRYNEQFF. In nucleotides, the CDR3 is TGTGCCAGCAGCTTAAACAGATACAATGAGCAGTTCTTC.

The rearrangement joins TRBV7-9 to TRBJ1-2, with D possibly matching TRBD1 (6 bases). CDR1 and CDR2 (germline): SEHNR, FQNEAQ (reference sequence). Trimming shortened V by 5 bases and J by 1 base, and 14 bases separated the two germline ends. The CDR3 has 15 amino acids. CDR3 sequence: CASSPTGLLNYGYTF. The CDR3 coding sequence is TGTGCCAGCAGCCCAACAGGGCTCCTTAACTATGGCTACACCTTC.

On this clone itself: This CDR3 is also generated by other DNA sequences in the sample. The genes are TRBV9 and TRBJ2-1; 8 bases fit TRBD2. CDR1 and CDR2 (germline): SGDLS, YYNGEE. The CDR3 covers 15 residues. Unmatched junction bases numbered 5, after V lost 0 bases and J lost 6 bases. Written as DNA, the CDR3 is TGTGCCAGCAGCGTAGCAAGCGGGAGAGGCAATGAGCAGTTCTTC. Its protein is CASSVASGRGNEQFF.

This rearrangement joins TRBV7-9 to TRBJ2-1; unclear D gene. V dropped 1 base and J dropped 6 bases, with 7 bases sitting between them. The CDR3 extends over 13 amino acids. The germline gives CDR1 SEHNR, CDR2 FQNEAQ (reference sequence). This CDR3 is CASSLVGSNEQFF. Here the CDR3 DNA reads TGTGCCAGCAGCTTAGTGGGTAGCAATGAGCAGTTCTTC.

The chain links TRBV28 to TRBJ2-5, with D hard to call. Trimming left V 3 bases short and J 3 bases short, with 14 bases between. The germline V gene has CDR1 MDHEN and CDR2 SYDVKM. This CDR3 comprises 15 residues. The CDR3 loop reads CASSFPANAKETQYF. The CDR3 DNA reads TGTGCCAGCAGTTTCCCCGCCAACGCCAAAGAGACCCAGTACTTC.

V usage is TRBV5-5 and J usage is TRBJ2-7; D is perhaps TRBD1 (5 bases). The CDR3 covers 13 residues. The germline CDR1 and CDR2 sequences are SGHKS and YYEKEE (reference sequence). V lost 2 bases to trimming and J lost 4 bases, with 10 bases between them. This CDR3 reads CASSLRQGYEQYF. As DNA, the CDR3 is TGTGCCAGCAGCTTAAGGCAGGGTTACGAGCAGTACTTC.

The chain recombines TRBV7-9 with TRBJ2-3; TRBD2 matches at 9 bases. Germline CDR1 is SEHNR and CDR2 is FQNEAQ (reference sequence). The CDR3 spans 17 residues. The ends lost 0 bases at V and 4 bases at J; junction bases unmatched: 8. CDR3 loop: CASSLALSGSVADTQYF. CDR3 in DNA: TGTGCCAGCAGCTTAGCGCTTAGCGGGAGTGTGGCAGATACGCAGTATTTT.

Details on this clone: The sample carries other DNA sequences with the same CDR3. V usage is TRBV7-2 and J usage is TRBJ2-3, with D unclear. This CDR3 is 14 amino acids long. The germline gives CDR1 SGHTA, CDR2 FQGNSA. Trimming took 1 base from V and 3 from J, leaving 8 bases between them. The CDR3 DNA reads as TGTGCCAGCAGCTTAGGTCCCGGGACAGATACGCAGTATTTT. Its translation: CASSLGPGTDTQYF. The entire variable domain, with the rest obtained from reference TRBV7-2 and TRBJ2-3, is as follows: GAGVSQSPSNKVTEKGKDVELRCDPISGHTALYWYRQSLGQGLEFLIYFQGNSAPDKSGLPSDRFSAERTGGSVSTLTIQRTQQEDSAVYLCASSLGPGTDTQYFGPGTRLTVL.

The chain uses TRBV28 and TRBJ2-5, with TRBD1 as a possible D gene (6 bases). V was trimmed by 5 bases and J by 0 bases, leaving 10 bases between them. Germline-derived CDR1 and CDR2 are MDHEN and SYDVKM. CDR3 size: 14 residues. Here the CDR3 reads CASSHQGYQETQYF. The CDR3 DNA follows: TGTGCCAGCAGTCATCAGGGGTACCAAGAGACCCAGTACTTC.

The chain is built from TRBV5-4 and TRBJ2-2; D is unclear. The CDR3 spans 11 residues. Per germline, CDR1 SGHNT and CDR2 YYREEE (reference sequence). V dropped 4 bases and J dropped 8 bases, with 6 bases sitting between them. The CDR3 here is CASSQRGELFF. The DNA for the CDR3 is TGTGCCAGCAGCCAACGAGGGGAGCTGTTTTTT.

The rearrangement joins TRBV2 to TRBJ1-5; TRBD1 agrees at 10 bases. Germline V lookup: CDR1 SNHLY, CDR2 FYNNEI. J gave up 4 bases and V 8 bases, and 2 bases lay outside the gene matches. CDR3 length equals 13 residues. The DNA for the CDR3 is TGTGCCAGCCAGGGACAGGGGAATCAGCCCCAGCATTTT. Translation: CASQGQGNQPQHF.

The rearrangement links TRBV7-6 to TRBJ2-5; D ambiguous. Trimming left V 5 bases short and J 2 bases short, with 12 bases between. Germline V gives CDR1 SGHVS, CDR2 FNYEAQ. The CDR3 runs to 14 residues. CDR3 coding DNA: TGTGCCAGCAGCCCTAATGACGCACAAGAGACCCAGTACTTC. Translating it yields CASSPNDAQETQYF.